The 3 T cell receptor beta chains presented below share a single source sample, sequenced in a study of blood T cell repertoires in COVID-19 (dated by TCRdb to 2018 to 2021). The method was the immunoSEQ multiplex PCR assay. What TCRdb holds here is the immuneACCESS table cut down to in-frame rearrangements. Part of the clones is not present; checked against another copy, under half of the missing clones reflect an unresolved V gene, and the others are unexplained. The sample profile shows fewer than 200,000 clones; approximately 91% of them were found once. The ten largest account for about 5% of the sample. Sequencing input: peripheral blood. The receptor source for this set is a man aged 18 to 29 with COVID-19, enrolled during active disease.

The rearrangement uses TRBV27 and TRBJ1-5; D may be TRBD1 (5 bases). The CDR3 loop spans 13 amino acids. Germline-derived CDR1 and CDR2 are MNHEY and SMNVEV (reference sequence). V lost 5 bases to trimming and J lost 4 bases, with 9 bases between them. In nucleotides, the CDR3 is TGTGCCAGCAGTGCATACAGGAATCAGCCCCAGCATTTT. Translated: CASSAYRNQPQHF.

The CDR3 region is CASSVTGGPLSNQPQHF. CDR3 sequence (DNA): TGCGCCAGCAGTGTAACAGGGGGCCCCCTTAGCAATCAGCCCCAGCATTTT. The V gene is TRBV10-2, the J gene TRBJ1-5; 9 bases agree with TRBD1. Germline V CDR1 and CDR2: WSHSY, SAAADI. V gave up 4 bases and J gave up 0 bases; unmatched junction bases: 7. The CDR3 is 17 residues long.

This clone was recorded only once. V usage is TRBV20-1 and J usage is TRBJ1-3; D is unresolved. Germline V gene lookup returns CDR1 DFQATT and CDR2 SNEGSKA (reference sequence). The CDR3 consists of 14 residues. Deletions cut 3 bases from V and 0 bases from J, with 9 bases between. CDR3 nucleotide sequence: TGCAGTGCTAGTCGCGGGGTCTCTGGAAACACCATATATTTT. The encoded protein is CSASRGVSGNTIYF.